The 4 T cell receptor beta chains in this list originate from one sample, sequenced in a study of T cell responses to AZD1222 COVID-19 vaccine. Profiling relied on immunoSEQ multiplex PCR, and the TCRdb table lists in-frame clones only, not all of them. The sample includes under 80,000 clones, 65% to 85% of them seen just once. The sample was peripheral blood, taken 28 days after the second AZD1222 dose. Receptors originate from an adult who received the AZD1222 COVID-19 vaccine.

V is TRBV20-1 and J is TRBJ1-2; possibly TRBD1 for D (6 bases). CDR3 size: 11 residues. V shed 7 bases and J shed 3 bases, with 9 bases lying between them. Per the germline V gene, CDR1 is DFQATT and CDR2 is SNEGSKA (reference sequence). CDR3 in amino acids: CSVRTDYGYTF. CDR3 coding DNA: TGCAGTGTACGGACAGACTATGGCTACACCTTC.

The chain employs TRBV27 and TRBJ2-3; no clear D gene. V was cut by 4 bases and J by 6 bases, with 11 bases left in between. In germline, CDR1 is MNHEY, CDR2 SMNVEV (reference sequence). The length of the CDR3 is 13 residues. In DNA, the CDR3 is TGTGCCAGCAGTTCAACGGTCGTGGATACGCAGTATTTT. It translates to CASSSTVVDTQYF.

The rearrangement uses TRBV5-6 and TRBJ2-7; 8 nucleotides agree with TRBD1. CDR3 length: 16 amino acids. With 4 bases clipped from V and 7 bases from J, the junction kept 16 bases outside the gene matches. Germline CDR1 reads SGHDT; CDR2 reads YYEEEE. CDR3: CASSELDRGIKQEQYF. CDR3 nucleotide sequence: TGTGCCAGCAGCGAGCTAGACAGGGGAATCAAACAAGAGCAGTACTTC.

This clone was detected a few times. The rearrangement joins TRBV2 to TRBJ1-1, with 9 positions matching TRBD1. The length of the CDR3 is 14 residues. The junction had 6 bases not matched to a gene; V was cut back by 6 bases and J by 4 bases. CDR1 and CDR2 (germline): SNHLY, FYNNEI. Written as DNA, the CDR3 is TGTGCCAGCAGGGGACAGGGTTTTTCCACTGAAGCTTTCTTT. Protein: CASRGQGFSTEAFF.